This T cell receptor beta chain was recovered during a study of shared clonotypes between healthy human individuals. Regarding the study as a whole: In this cohort, only blood was sampled, and tissue repertoires likely differ. Only a few donors were included, so the genetic and exposure-history diversity represented was limited.

This clone showed up just a few times. Its antigen is still unknown. Healthy HIV-negative adults without recent acute infections or vaccinations served as donors. Each cell subset's genomic DNA was divided evenly among several immunoSEQ plates. Measured with immunoSEQ multiplex PCR; TCRdb has only the in-frame clones, and not every one. The data hold 450,000 to 500,000 clones, with 70% to 80% observed a single time. This TCR came from a woman aged 40 to 49 in good health. Some clones in this sample may be carry-over from other donors' samples. Sequencing used PBMCs.

The CDR3 reads CASSPTVQETQYF. CDR3 nucleotides: TGTGCCAGCAGCCCCACGGTCCAAGAGACCCAGTACTTC. The V and J genes are TRBV19 and TRBJ2-5, with D unclear. V was pared by 9 bases and J by 1 base, with 12 bases between. The CDR3 runs to 13 residues. CDR1 is LNHDA and CDR2 is SQIVND in the germline V gene (reference sequence).